Included here is one T cell receptor (beta chain) sequence, with context. Its antigen is undetermined. Trimming at V came to 6 bases and at J to 4 bases, leaving 3 bases not matched to a gene. Germline lookup yields CDR1 SQVTM and CDR2 ANQGSEA. The CDR3 runs 14 residues. This sample was included in a study of T cells in localized non-small cell lung cancer. Repertoires were generated with immunoSEQ multiplex PCR, while TCRdb's copy carries only in-frame clones and drops some. The data hold roughly 50,000 clones, with about 85% observed a single time. Study-wide findings and caveats: Uninvolved neighboring lung showed the greatest T cell clonality, exceeding tumor.

The chain employs TRBV29-1 and TRBJ2-3, with TRBD2 matching over 14 bases. Specimen: peripheral blood, collected before any cancer treatment. This clonotype was obtained from a female donor older than 55 with stage II squamous cell lung carcinoma. The CDR3 sequence: CSVRLAGGSDTQYF. CDR3 bases: TGCAGCGTGAGACTAGCGGGGGGGTCAGATACGCAGTATTTT.